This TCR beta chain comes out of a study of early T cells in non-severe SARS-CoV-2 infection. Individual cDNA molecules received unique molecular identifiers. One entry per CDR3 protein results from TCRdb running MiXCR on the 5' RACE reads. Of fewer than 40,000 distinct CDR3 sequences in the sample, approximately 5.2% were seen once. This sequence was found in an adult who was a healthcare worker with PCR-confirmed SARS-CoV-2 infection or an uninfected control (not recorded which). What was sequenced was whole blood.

CDR3 DNA sequence: TGCGCCAGCAGCTTGGTGCTTGGGAACAATGAGCAGTTCTTC. Translation: CASSLVLGNNEQFF. V gene TRBV5-1 combines with J gene TRBJ2-1, with D hard to call. Germline values: CDR1 SGHRS, CDR2 YFSETQ. The CDR3 is made up of 14 amino acids. With 0 bases removed from V and 5 bases from J, the gap between germline ends came to 9 bases.